This T cell receptor beta chain is drawn from a study of human T cells and chemical hapten exposure. Study details: Across the whole study, which lasted roughly five months, patients were given diphenylcyclopropenone on the scalp once a week. Mainly, slight library volume differences in the pool made TCR yields vary.

CDR3 length: 14 amino acids. CDR1 is SQVTM, CDR2 ANQGSEA, per germline. Unmatched junction bases numbered 12, after V lost 7 bases and J lost 9 bases. MiXCR was run by TCRdb on the RACE reads, yielding one entry per CDR3 protein. The sample has roughly 380,000 distinct CDR3 sequences; roughly 4.8% are singletons. The time point is: patch test 1, 2 weeks after DPC sensitization. Treatment noted: therapeutic diphenylcyclopropenone sensitization with weekly scalp DPC. Blood sampling occurred before each patch-test application. The J gene is TRBJ2-1, the V gene TRBV29-1, with TRBD2 identical over 10 bases. This TCR came from a woman between 50 and 59 years old with alopecia areata. Some clones in this sample may be carry-over from other donors' samples. Source: whole blood, taken in connection with sensitization to the hapten diphenylcyclopropenone (DPC). The CDR3 nucleotides are TGCAGCGCCGACCGGCCTAGCGGGAGTATTGAGCAGTTCTTC. Its protein product is CSADRPSGSIEQFF.